The source of this T cell receptor (beta chain) is a study of cytomegalovirus exposure and HLA in healthy donors. Overall study findings and caveats: In a later analysis, donors in an Asian-associated ancestry cluster reportedly had fewer N-insertions in productive TCRs than the cohort mean.

Vbeta (60) and Jbeta (13) primers were used in the PCR. TCRdb's table, derived via immunoSEQ multiplex PCR, lists solely in-frame clones and lacks some. The top ten clones hold around 2% of a sample with roughly 90,000 clones, 80% of them seen once. The V end lost 7 bases, the J end lost 0 bases, and 12 bases lay between the germline ends. The CDR3 runs to 14 residues. The germline CDR1 and CDR2 sequences are MNHNS and SASEGT. Details on this clone: Its antigen is not known.

This receptor was obtained from a man younger than 35 in good health and CMV-seronegative. Source material: PBMCs. V gene TRBV6-1 combines with J gene TRBJ1-1; a weak D match, TRBD1 (5 bases). CDR3: CASKDRFMNTEAFF. CDR3 coding DNA: TGTGCCAGCAAAGACAGATTCATGAACACTGAAGCTTTCTTT.